These T cell receptor beta chains were read from a single sample in a study of blood T cell repertoires in COVID-19. Some clones are missing from TCRdb's copy, which holds only in-frame ones; the method was immunoSEQ multiplex PCR. This table has some 65,000 clones, around 86% appearing once. Source material: peripheral blood. These TCRs come from a man aged 35 to 55 with COVID-19, enrolled during active disease. Each CDR3 is given with its conserved first and last residue. Fields, in order: V gene, CDR3 protein.

v_gene: TRBV11-2; CDR3aa: CASSLEAYPADSPLHF
v_gene: TRBV5-1; CDR3aa: CASSSGPPYNEQFF
v_gene: TRBV5-4; CDR3aa: CASSLGLAQTNSPLHF
v_gene: TRBV18; CDR3aa: CASSPTGIKNIQYF
v_gene: TRBV5-1; CDR3aa: CASSLDSSGGTYEQYF
v_gene: TRBV5-1; CDR3aa: CASRYRERVRTEAFF
v_gene: TRBV7-9; CDR3aa: CASSLDEGSNIQYF
v_gene: TRBV14; CDR3aa: CASSQVGQGSTDTQYF
v_gene: TRBV9; CDR3aa: CASSSRTGPIYGYTF
v_gene: TRBV9; CDR3aa: CASSLESSTDTQYF